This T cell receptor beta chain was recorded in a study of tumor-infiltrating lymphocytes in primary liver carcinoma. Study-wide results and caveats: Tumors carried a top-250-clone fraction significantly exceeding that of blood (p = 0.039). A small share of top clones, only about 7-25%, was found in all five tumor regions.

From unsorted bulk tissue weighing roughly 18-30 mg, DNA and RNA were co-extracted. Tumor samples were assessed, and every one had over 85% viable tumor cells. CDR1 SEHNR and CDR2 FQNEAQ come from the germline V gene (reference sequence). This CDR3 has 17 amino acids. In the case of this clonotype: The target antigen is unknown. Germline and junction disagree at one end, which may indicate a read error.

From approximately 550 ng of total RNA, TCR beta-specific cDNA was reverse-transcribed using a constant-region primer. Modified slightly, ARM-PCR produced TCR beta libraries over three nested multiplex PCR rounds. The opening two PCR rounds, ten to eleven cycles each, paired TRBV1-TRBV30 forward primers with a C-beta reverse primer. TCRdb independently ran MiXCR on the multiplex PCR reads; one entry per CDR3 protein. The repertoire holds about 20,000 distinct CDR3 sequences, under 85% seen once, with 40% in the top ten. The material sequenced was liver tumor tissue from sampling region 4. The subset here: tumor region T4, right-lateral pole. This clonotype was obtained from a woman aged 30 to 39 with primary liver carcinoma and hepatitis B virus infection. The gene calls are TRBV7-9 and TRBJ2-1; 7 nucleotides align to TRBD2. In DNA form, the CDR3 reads TGTACCAGCAACAACCCGACCGGGACTACAGAACACAATGAGCAGTTCTTC. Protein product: CTSNNPTGTTEHNEQFF.